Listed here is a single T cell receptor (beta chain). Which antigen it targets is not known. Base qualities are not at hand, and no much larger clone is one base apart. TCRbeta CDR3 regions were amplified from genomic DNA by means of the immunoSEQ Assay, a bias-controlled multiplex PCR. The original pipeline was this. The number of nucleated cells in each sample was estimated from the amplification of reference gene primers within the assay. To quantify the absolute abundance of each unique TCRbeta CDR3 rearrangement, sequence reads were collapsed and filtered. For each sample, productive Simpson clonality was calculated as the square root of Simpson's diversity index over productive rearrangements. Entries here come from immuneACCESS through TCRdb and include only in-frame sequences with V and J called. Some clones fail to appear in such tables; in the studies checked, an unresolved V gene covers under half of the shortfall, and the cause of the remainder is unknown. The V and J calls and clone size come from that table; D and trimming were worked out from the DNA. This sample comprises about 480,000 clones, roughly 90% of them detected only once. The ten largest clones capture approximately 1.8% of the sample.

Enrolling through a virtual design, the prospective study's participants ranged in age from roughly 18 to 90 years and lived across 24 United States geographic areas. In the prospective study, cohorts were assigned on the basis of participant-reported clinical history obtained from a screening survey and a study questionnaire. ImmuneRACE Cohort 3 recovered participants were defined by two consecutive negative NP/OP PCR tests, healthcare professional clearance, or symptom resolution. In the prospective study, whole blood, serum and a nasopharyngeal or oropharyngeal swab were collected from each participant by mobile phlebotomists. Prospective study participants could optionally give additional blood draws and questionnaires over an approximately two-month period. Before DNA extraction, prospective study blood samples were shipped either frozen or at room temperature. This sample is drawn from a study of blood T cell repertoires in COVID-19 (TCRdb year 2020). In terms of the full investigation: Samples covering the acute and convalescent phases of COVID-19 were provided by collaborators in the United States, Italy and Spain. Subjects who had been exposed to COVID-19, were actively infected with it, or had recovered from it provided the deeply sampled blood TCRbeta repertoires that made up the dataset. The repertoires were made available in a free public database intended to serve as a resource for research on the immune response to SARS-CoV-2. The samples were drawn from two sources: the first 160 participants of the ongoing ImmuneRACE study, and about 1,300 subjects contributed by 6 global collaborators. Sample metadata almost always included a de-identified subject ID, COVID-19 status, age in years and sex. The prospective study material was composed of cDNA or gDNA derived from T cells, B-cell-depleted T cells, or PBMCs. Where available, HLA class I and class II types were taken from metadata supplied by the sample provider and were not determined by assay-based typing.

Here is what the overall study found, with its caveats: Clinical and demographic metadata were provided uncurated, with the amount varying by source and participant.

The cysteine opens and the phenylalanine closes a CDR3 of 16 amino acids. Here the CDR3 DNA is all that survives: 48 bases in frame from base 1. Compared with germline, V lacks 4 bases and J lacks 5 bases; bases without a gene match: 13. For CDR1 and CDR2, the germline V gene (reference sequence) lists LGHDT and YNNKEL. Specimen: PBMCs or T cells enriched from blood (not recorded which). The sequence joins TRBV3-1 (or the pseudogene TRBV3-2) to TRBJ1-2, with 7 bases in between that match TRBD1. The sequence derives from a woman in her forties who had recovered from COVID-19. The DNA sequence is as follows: TGTGCCAGCAGCCCGACAGGGCCAACCCTGAGATATGGCTACACCTTC. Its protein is CASSPTGPTLRYGYTF.